This TCR beta chain was captured in a study of CD8+ T cells in alopecia areata. Study details: A 6-month period off drug followed tofacitinib, which lasted 6 to 18 months.

V was pared by 5 bases and J by 0 bases, with 8 bases between. CDR3 length: 13 amino acids. Germline V gene data show CDR1 as SQVTM and CDR2 as ANQGSEA. After isolation, RNA underwent reverse transcription to generate cDNA as the sequencing template. Sequencing used immunoSEQ multiplex PCR; TCRdb keeps in-frame clones, though not all of them. The table lists about 190,000 clones, approximately 60% of them singletons. The treatment here: oral pan-JAK inhibitor, 5-10 mg twice daily. PBMCs served as the source from which CD4+ and CD8+ T cells were sorted. J is TRBJ2-1 and V is TRBV29-1, with D unresolved. Here the sequenced sample was CD4+ T cells sorted from blood, taken at week 4, from a patient treated with tofacitinib. The sequence derives from a human donor with alopecia areata. CDR3 nucleotides: TGCAGCGTTAGGGCCACCTCCTACAATGAGCAGTTCTTC. Amino acids: CSVRATSYNEQFF.